This T cell receptor (beta chain) was found in a study of blood T cells in healthy people across ages (dated by TCRdb to between 2015 and 2017). Turning to the overall study: In model experiments, roughly one uniquely barcoded TCR beta cDNA molecule per two T cells was captured by template switching. The study measured age-related changes in TCR beta repertoire diversity using deep sequencing normalized with unique cDNA molecular identifiers. The donors were split into four age groups: young (average approximately 16 years), middle-aged (39), aged (around 67) and long-lived (roughly 86). To avoid experimental bias, donors of different ages were spread randomly across the sequencing lanes. Two additional independent replicas of 1 million unique cDNA reads from the same blood draw were analyzed for two donors (one aged 18 to 30 and one aged 80 or older). Study-wide conclusions, independent of this receptor: Because the CMV infection status of the donors was unknown, age-related changes in expanded clonotypes may potentially have been confounded. Compared with the aged group, the long-lived group had more naive CD4+ T cells, fewer expanded clones and increased TCR diversity, a pattern suggesting age selection. A strong correlation was found between observed TCR beta diversity and the percentage of naive T cells measured by flow cytometry. Estimates of total diversity based on one million sequenced T cells were regarded as lower bounds and as underestimates. As age increased, observed TCR beta diversity per million T cells dropped in a roughly linear way, and a significant reduction was already evident by age 40. Because profiling used bulk unsorted PBMCs, naive and antigen-experienced compartments could not be compared conclusively.

The CDR3 spans 16 residues, from the cysteine through the phenylalanine. Of all the DNA, just the CDR3 is kept, 48 bases in frame from base 1. V and J are trimmed by 0 bases and 2 bases, and the gene matches miss 3 bases of the junction. CDR1 KGHSH and CDR2 LQKENI were looked up in the germline V gene. The method was 5' RACE. TCRdb records Illumina HiSeq 2500 as the sequencer. The second PCR ran for about 7 to 11 cycles and used a J-beta primer mix along with a sample-barcoded 5' primer. A template-switch 5' adaptor carrying 12 random nucleotides introduced a unique molecular identifier onto each TCR beta cDNA molecule. At least 3 million CDR3-containing paired-end reads were obtained from each sample. All of the RNA was converted into first-strand cDNA using the Mint cDNA synthesis kit, with a TRBC-specific oligonucleotide serving as the primer. Following uracil-DNA glycosylase treatment, all cDNA underwent a first 18-cycle PCR with the universal primers M1SS and BC2_uni_R. The authors processed their data as follows. Each sample was normalized by randomly selecting 1 million high-quality reads, each carrying a distinct molecular identifier. Reads sharing molecular identifiers were discarded rather than binned into consensus sequences. MiTCR, run with a Q25 quality threshold and the strictest error-elimination algorithm, handled CDR3 identification, clonotype clustering and error correction. A nonparametric unseen species model using Euler transformation provided a lower-bound estimate of total TCR beta diversity. Using fastp at Q25 and MiXCR, TCRdb reprocessed the public reads and kept productive beta chains. For every CDR3 protein sequence, its rows merge into one entry that carries the most common genes and DNA. The V and J calls, along with clone size, are taken from TCRdb and not from the paper's own processing. This sample comprises 730,000 or so distinct CDR3 sequences, more than 40% of them detected only once. The ten largest clones add up to 20% to 25% of the sample.

Donors were about 36 systemically healthy Caucasian individuals from Russia aged about 6 to 100 years. Each donor gave roughly 9.5 milliliters of peripheral blood, collected into EDTA-treated Vacutainer tubes. Ficoll-Paque density-gradient centrifugation was used to isolate PBMCs, with at least 7 million per sample. Total RNA, at least 6 micrograms per sample, was extracted from PBMCs with Trizol reagent. For every donor, an aliquot of PBMCs went through flow cytometry to measure the percentages of naive CD45RAhigh/CD27high T cells. Points on this clonotype: The antigen it recognizes is unknown. Qualities for individual bases were not recorded, and no much larger clone is one base off.

This TCR came from a woman aged 55-69 years in good health. The chain is encoded by TRBV18 joined to TRBJ2-5, and TRBD2 matches 10 of the central bases. The sequencing sample was made of blood. CDR3 sequence: CASSPPRAGGQETQYF. Here is the DNA: TGTGCCAGCTCACCACCGAGAGCGGGGGGGCAAGAGACCCAGTACTTC.